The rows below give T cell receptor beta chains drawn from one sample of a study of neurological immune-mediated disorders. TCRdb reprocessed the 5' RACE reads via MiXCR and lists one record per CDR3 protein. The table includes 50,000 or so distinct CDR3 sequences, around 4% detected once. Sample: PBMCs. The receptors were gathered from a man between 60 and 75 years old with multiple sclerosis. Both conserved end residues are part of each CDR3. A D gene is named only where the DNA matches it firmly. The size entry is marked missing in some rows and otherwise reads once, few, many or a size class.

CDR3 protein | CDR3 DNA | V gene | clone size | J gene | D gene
CASSFPGEEDTQYF | TGTGCCAGCAGTTTTCCGGGGGAAGAAGATACGCAGTATTTT | TRBV27 | many | TRBJ2-3 | NA
CSVEEEMNTEAFF | TGCAGCGTTGAGGAGGAAATGAACACTGAAGCTTTCTTT | TRBV29-1 | NA | TRBJ1-1 | NA
CASSLFRTEAFF | TGTGCCAGCAGTTTGTTCCGTACTGAAGCTTTCTTT | TRBV12-3/TRBV12-4 | many | TRBJ1-1 | NA
CSAPMGVLTDTQYF | TGCAGTGCTCCGATGGGGGTGCTCACAGATACGCAGTATTTT | TRBV20-1 | few | TRBJ2-3 | NA
CASSQDLAGLAGMRYNEQFF | TGTGCCAGCAGCCAAGATCTTGCGGGACTAGCGGGAATGCGGTACAATGAGCAGTTCTTC | TRBV14 | many | TRBJ2-1 | TRBD2
CASTRQTNTEAFF | TGTGCCAGCACCCGACAGACGAACACTGAAGCTTTCTTT | TRBV12-3/TRBV12-4 | many | TRBJ1-1 | NA
CSALTGGGIQYF | TGCAGTGCTTTGACAGGCGGCGGCATTCAGTACTTC | TRBV20-1 | many | TRBJ2-4 | NA
CASSQDAAYGYTF | TGTGCCAGCAGCCAAGATGCTGCCTATGGCTACACCTTC | TRBV3-1 | many | TRBJ1-2 | NA
CASSSPSLYEQYF | TGTGCCAGCAGCTCCCCCTCTCTTTACGAGCAGTACTTC | TRBV5-5 | many | TRBJ2-7 | NA
CASSLPQVQPQHF | TGTGCCAGCAGCTTACCCCAGGTGCAGCCCCAGCATTTT | TRBV6-2/TRBV6-3 | many | TRBJ1-5 | NA
CAIKGEFTEAFF | TGTGCCATCAAGGGGGAATTCACTGAAGCTTTCTTT | TRBV10-3 | many | TRBJ1-1 | NA
CSAQSPSGYEQYF | TGCAGTGCGCAATCGCCTAGCGGATACGAGCAGTACTTC | TRBV20-1 | medium-sized | TRBJ2-7 | TRBD2
CASSLMSDQPQHF | TGTGCCAGCAGCTTGATGTCCGATCAGCCCCAGCATTTT | TRBV5-5 | many | TRBJ1-5 | NA
CATADEGQPQHF | TGTGCCACCGCAGATGAGGGTCAGCCCCAGCATTTT | TRBV24-1 | many | TRBJ1-5 | NA
CASSPGQGRYEQYF | TGTGCCAGCTCACCTGGACAGGGGAGGTACGAGCAGTACTTC | TRBV18 | NA | TRBJ2-7 | TRBD1
CSAGGGVNTEAFF | TGCAGTGCAGGGGGAGGGGTGAACACTGAAGCTTTCTTT | TRBV20-1 | many | TRBJ1-1 | NA
CSVVPGGAYEQYF | TGCAGCGTTGTTCCCGGCGGAGCCTACGAGCAGTACTTC | TRBV29-1 | many | TRBJ2-7 | NA
CASSLTSGGNYGYTF | TGTGCCAGCAGCTTAACTTCTGGGGGGAACTATGGCTACACCTTC | TRBV7-3 | many | TRBJ1-2 | NA
CASSVLAGGTVQFF | TGTGCCAGCAGCGTCCTAGCGGGTGGAACTGTGCAGTTCTTC | TRBV7-2 | many | TRBJ2-1 | TRBD2
CASSRGQGLDQPQHF | TGTGCCAGCAGTAGGGGACAGGGGCTTGATCAGCCCCAGCATTTT | TRBV12-3/TRBV12-4 | many | TRBJ1-5 | TRBD1
CASSSGVRHEQYF | TGTGCCAGCAGTTCGGGGGTAAGGCACGAGCAGTACTTC | TRBV6-5 | many | TRBJ2-7 | NA
CASSGGGSYEQYF | TGCGCCAGCAGTGGCGGGGGGTCCTACGAGCAGTACTTC | TRBV5-1 | many | TRBJ2-7 | TRBD2
CASSTRGRDQPQHF | TGTGCCAGCAGTACTCGGGGCAGGGATCAGCCCCAGCATTTT | TRBV2 | many | TRBJ1-5 | NA
CSAQDMDRGGGNTIYF | TGCAGTGCACAAGACATGGACAGGGGAGGTGGAAACACCATATATTTT | TRBV20-1 | many | TRBJ1-3 | TRBD1
CASSQQYTEALEAFF | TGTGCCAGCTCACAACAGTACACGGAGGCCTTAGAAGCTTTCTTT | TRBV18 | NA | TRBJ1-1 | NA
CSATMRGRASTDTQYF | TGCAGTGCTACGATGCGCGGGAGGGCTAGCACAGATACGCAGTATTTT | TRBV20-1 | many | TRBJ2-3 | TRBD2
CASRPTGERNQPQHF | TGTGCCAGCAGACCTACAGGGGAGAGAAATCAGCCCCAGCATTTT | TRBV7-2 | NA | TRBJ1-5 | TRBD1
CATGPSGRTGELFF | TGTGCCACCGGCCCCAGCGGGAGGACCGGGGAGCTGTTTTTT | TRBV24-1 | many | TRBJ2-2 | TRBD2
CASRSGTRNQPQHF | TGTGCCAGCAGATCCGGGACAAGGAATCAGCCCCAGCATTTT | TRBV6-5 | many | TRBJ1-5 | NA
CSANGPGTGGQETQYF | TGCAGTGCGAACGGTCCCGGGACAGGGGGTCAAGAGACCCAGTACTTC | TRBV20-1 | many | TRBJ2-5 | TRBD1
CASSLGRWGSYEQYF | TGTGCCAGCAGTTTAGGTCGCTGGGGGTCCTACGAGCAGTACTTC | TRBV12-3/TRBV12-4 | many | TRBJ2-7 | NA
CASSFYICSARDSGAYPGAEAFF | NA | TRBV5-6 | NA | TRBJ1-1 | NA
CASNSRGDTQYF | TGTGCCAGCAACTCCCGGGGGGATACGCAGTATTTT | TRBV6-1 | many | TRBJ2-3 | NA
CASSSTGIEQFF | TGTGCCAGCAGTTCGACAGGTATTGAGCAGTTCTTC | TRBV12-3/TRBV12-4 | many | TRBJ2-1 | NA
CASSAVGAPYGYTF | TGTGCCAGCAGCGCAGTTGGAGCCCCCTATGGCTACACCTTC | TRBV9 | many | TRBJ1-2 | NA
CSARNLAEQYF | TGCAGTGCTAGGAATCTGGCCGAGCAGTACTTC | TRBV20-1 | many | TRBJ2-7 | NA
CASRSATSTNTGELFF | TGTGCCAGCAGGAGTGCGACAAGTACGAACACCGGGGAGCTGTTTTTT | TRBV27 | many | TRBJ2-2 | NA
CASSLTGETQYF | TGTGCCAGCAGTTTGACAGGGGAGACCCAGTACTTC | TRBV12-3/TRBV12-4 | many | TRBJ2-5 | TRBD1
CASSPEPAYNEQFF | TGCGCCAGCAGCCCGGAGCCAGCCTACAATGAGCAGTTCTTC | TRBV5-1 | many | TRBJ2-1 | NA
CANPRDTLHLPQHF | TGTGCCAACCCCCGGGACACCCTCCATCTGCCCCAGCATTTT | TRBV10-3 | many | TRBJ1-5 | NA
CASSLNRGDHGEQFF | TGTGCCAGCAGCTTGAACCGGGGGGACCACGGTGAGCAGTTCTTC | TRBV5-6 | many | TRBJ2-1 | TRBD2
CSARDIQGGYNEQFF | TGCAGTGCTAGAGATATACAGGGCGGATACAATGAGCAGTTCTTC | TRBV20-1 | NA | TRBJ2-1 | NA
CATRTTYEQYF | TGTGCCACACGGACAACCTACGAGCAGTACTTC | TRBV10-3 | many | TRBJ2-7 | NA
CSATSGTYEQYF | TGCAGTGCAACTAGCGGGACCTACGAGCAGTACTTC | TRBV20-1 | many | TRBJ2-7 | TRBD2
CSALAAEPYEQYF | TGCAGTGCTCTAGCCGCGGAGCCCTACGAGCAGTACTTC | TRBV20-1 | many | TRBJ2-7 | NA
CAISEPGGAGGYTF | TGTGCCATCAGTGAGCCAGGGGGCGCGGGAGGCTACACCTTC | TRBV10-3 | many | TRBJ1-2 | TRBD1
CASRPGTGPGYTF | TGCGCCAGCAGGCCCGGGACAGGACCTGGCTACACCTTC | TRBV5-1 | many | TRBJ1-2 | TRBD1
CSARDQTNSPLHF | TGCAGTGCTAGAGATCAGACGAATTCACCCCTCCACTTT | TRBV20-1 | many | TRBJ1-6 | NA
CSASAVTGELFF | TGCAGTGCCAGTGCAGTTACCGGGGAGCTGTTTTTT | TRBV20-1 | many | TRBJ2-2 | NA
CASSIAGDSYEQYF | TGTGCCAGCAGCATAGCGGGGGATTCCTACGAGCAGTACTTC | TRBV13 | many | TRBJ2-7 | TRBD2
CASSLASAGTSGDTQYF | TGTGCCAGCAGCTTAGCTTCGGCCGGGACTAGCGGGGATACGCAGTATTTT | TRBV7-7 | NA | TRBJ2-3 | TRBD2
CDSSKGPYEQYF | TGTGACAGCAGCAAAGGACCCTACGAGCAGTACTTC | TRBV3-1 | few | TRBJ2-7 | NA
CASSFSGGYNEQFF | TGTGCCAGCAGTTTTAGCGGGGGGTACAATGAGCAGTTCTTC | TRBV12-3/TRBV12-4 | many | TRBJ2-1 | TRBD2
CASSKFGTGETHYGYTF | TGTGCCAGCAGTAAATTCGGGACAGGTGAAACACACTATGGCTACACCTTC | TRBV2 | NA | TRBJ1-2 | TRBD1
CAIRLGGGGYGELFF | TGTGCCATCCGCCTGGGCGGGGGCGGTTACGGGGAGCTGTTTTTT | TRBV12-3/TRBV12-4 | many | TRBJ2-2 | NA
CASSRTDEAFF | TGTGCCAGCAGCCGGACAGATGAAGCTTTCTTT | TRBV3-1 | many | TRBJ1-1 | NA
CASSLAPGDTISYEQYF | TGCGCCAGCAGCTTGGCTCCCGGAGACACCATTTCCTACGAGCAGTACTTC | TRBV5-1 | many | TRBJ2-7 | NA
CASGVIAQGAGTEAFF | TGTGCCAGCGGAGTAATCGCACAGGGGGCCGGCACTGAAGCTTTCTTT | TRBV2 | many | TRBJ1-1 | TRBD1
CASSPGGSLVGTF | TGTGCCAGCAGTCCCGGGGGAAGCCTGGTGGGCACCTTC | TRBV6-2/TRBV6-3 | many | TRBJ1-2 | NA